The 2 T cell receptor beta chains in this list originate from one sample, sequenced in a study of cytomegalovirus exposure and HLA in healthy donors. It was with 60 Vbeta and 13 Jbeta primers that the PCR ran. Method: immunoSEQ multiplex PCR; TCRdb's copy keeps in-frame clones and lacks some. The sample lists 150,000 or so clones, around two thirds occurring once. The sample taken for sequencing was PBMCs. Receptors were obtained from a woman aged 18-29 years in good health and CMV-seronegative.

The genes are TRBV6-5 and TRBJ2-1, with TRBD2 matching 13 bases. CDR1 MNHEY and CDR2 SVGAGI come from the germline V gene. J lost 5 bases, V lost 6 bases, and 4 bases had no gene match. The CDR3 covers 15 residues. The CDR3 nucleotides are TGTGCCAGCAGCTCACTAGCGGGAGGGAACAATGAGCAGTTCTTC. It specifies CASSSLAGGNNEQFF.

Comment on this clone: At one of its ends the junction is not consistent with the germline gene, which may arise from a read error. This sequence joins TRBV7-7 and TRBJ2-3; 8 bases match TRBD2. This CDR3 contains 15 residues. Germline V gene data show CDR1 as SSHAT and CDR2 as FNYEAQ (reference sequence). The CDR3 nucleotides read TGTGCTAGCAGCCAAACTAGCGGTAGCACAGATACGCAGTATTTT. Translating gives CASSQTSGSTDTQYF.